These 23 T cell receptor beta chains originate from one sample sequenced in a study of tumor-infiltrating lymphocytes in glioblastoma multiforme. TCRB libraries came from RNA via three nested multiplex PCR rounds. One entry per CDR3 protein, called by TCRdb with MiXCR from the multiplex PCR reads. Here the sample spans 13,000 or so distinct CDR3 sequences, approximately 72% being singletons. Input material: brain tumor tissue. Every receptor here comes from a male donor with glioblastoma.

Concerning this clonotype: A read error may be the cause here, since a much bigger clone is one base away. J is TRBJ2-3 and V is TRBV1; the tabulated D call, TRBD2, remains unverified against the DNA. TRBV1 corresponds to a pseudogene. The CDR3 extends over 19 amino acids. The CDR3 nucleotides read TGCACCAGCAGCCAAGATCTAGGTCATCTAGCGGGAACCTCAGATACGCAGTATTTT. Translating it yields CTSSQDLGHLAGTSDTQYF.

Comments on this clonotype: Relative to the germline gene, one junction end is altered; a read error may explain this. The chain recombines TRBV11-2 with TRBJ2-1, with D uncertain. The germline gives CDR1 SGHAT, CDR2 FQNNGV. The CDR3 totals 17 residues. CDR3 loop: CVSSLAVRRPSRNEQFF. In nucleotides, the CDR3 is TGTGTCAGCAGCTTAGCAGTAAGGCGGCCTTCGCGCAACGAGCAGTTCTTC.

A word on this clonotype: An end of the junction differs from the germline gene, which may be a read error. The chain recombines TRBV6-5 with TRBJ1-4; TRBD1 is a possible D gene (5 bases). The CDR3 is 14 amino acids. Per the germline V gene, CDR1 is MNHEY and CDR2 is SVGAGI. CDR3 sequence reads: CASRSEGLCEKLLF. The CDR3 region has the DNA TGTGCCAGCAGGTCCGAGGGGCTATGTGAAAAACTGCTTTTT.

Notes on this clonotype: No conserved phenylalanine or tryptophan ends this CDR3, so it is likely a read error. The chain couples TRBV12-5 to TRBJ2-1, with D unclear. Germline V gives CDR1 LGHNT, CDR2 FRNRAP. The CDR3 consists of 15 residues. The V end lost 5 bases, the J end lost 4 bases, and 15 bases lay between the germline ends. As DNA, the CDR3 is TGTGCTAGTGGTATGAGTCCTTACCGTTACAATGAGCAGTTCTCC. Translation gives CASGMSPYRYNEQFS.

Points on this clonotype: One end of the junction does not line up with germline, which may come from a read error. This chain links TRBV10-2 with TRBJ2-3; TRBD1 is a possible D gene (6 bases). The CDR3 is made up of 15 amino acids. The germline gives CDR1 WSHSY, CDR2 SAAADI. The CDR3 DNA reads as TGCGCCATCATTGAGGCAGGGGCCGGGGCAGATACGCAGTGTTTT. Its protein product is CAIIEAGAGADTQCF.

This clonotype was recorded a few times. The V call is TRBV11-2, the J call TRBJ2-2; D unresolved. The ends were cut back, 2 bases at V and 0 bases at J, with 13 bases in the middle. Per the germline V gene, CDR1 is SGHAT and CDR2 is FQNNGV. CDR3 length: 17 amino acids. The chain's CDR3 is CASSLSIADANTGELFF. CDR3 sequence (DNA): TGTGCCAGCAGCTTAAGTATTGCGGACGCGAACACCGGGGAGCTGTTTTTT.

This clonotype has a handful of counts. This could be a read error, since a much larger clone is one nucleotide away. The CDR3 here is CSERQGLDTEAFF. The CDR3 coding sequence is TGCAGCGAACGACAGGGGCTGGACACTGAAGCTTTCTTT. The chain carries TRBV29-1 and TRBJ1-1, with TRBD1 matching over 8 bases. The CDR3 length is 13 residues. Germline CDR1 is SQVTM and CDR2 is ANQGSEA. V lost 7 bases to trimming and J lost 3 bases; unmatched junction nucleotides: 7.

In its sample, this clonotype was seen once. The chain employs TRBV20-1 and TRBJ2-5; a weak D match, TRBD1 (6 bases). Germline V lookup: CDR1 DFQATT, CDR2 SNEGSKA (reference sequence). The length of the CDR3 is 11 residues. This chain's CDR3 is CSGQIQETQYF. The DNA of the CDR3 is TGCAGCGGACAGATCCAAGAGACCCAGTACTTC.

Points on this clonotype: The CDR3 end shows no conserved phenylalanine or tryptophan, and so a read error is likely. The chain has TRBV11-2 and TRBJ2-3, with D perhaps matching TRBD2 (5 bases). CDR3 length: 16 residues. Per germline, CDR1 SGHAT and CDR2 FQNNGV. CDR3 residues: CASSSWPTNGTDTQYL. Written as DNA, the CDR3 is TGTGCCAGCAGCTCCTGGCCGACTAACGGCACAGACACGCAGTATCTT.

By share, this clonotype ranks as medium-sized. The CDR3 nucleotides read TGTGCCAGCAGCGCAGAGCTAGCATCGGCCAAAAACATTCAGTACTTC. Residues: CASSAELASAKNIQYF. V usage is TRBV13 and J usage is TRBJ2-4, with a weak D call TRBD2 (5 bases). CDR3 length: 16 residues. With 5 bases removed from V and 1 base from J, the gap between germline ends came to 15 bases. Looked up from germline, CDR1 is PRHDT and CDR2 is FYEKMQ (reference sequence).

This clonotype has ten or more counts. J is TRBJ2-2 and V is TRBV11-2, with D perhaps matching TRBD2 (6 bases). Trimming cost V 7 bases and J 7 bases, with 13 bases left between them. The CDR3 runs 13 residues. CDR1 is SGHAT, CDR2 FQNNGV, per germline. The CDR3 sequence is CASTAGSGGELFF. The CDR3 DNA reads as TGTGCCAGCACCGCTGGTAGCGGCGGGGAGCTGTTTTTT. Drawing the rest from reference TRBV11-2 and TRBJ2-2, the complete variable domain is EAGVAQSPRYKIIEKRQSVAFWCNPISGHATLYWYQQILGQGPKLLIQFQNNGVVDDSQLPKDRFSAERLKGVDSTLKIQPAKLEDSAVYLCASTAGSGGELFFGEGSRLTVL.

This clonotype is a singleton in its sample. The chain links TRBV20-1 to TRBJ1-1, with D possibly TRBD1 on 5 matching bases. The germline CDR1 and CDR2 sequences are DFQATT and SNEGSKA (reference sequence). The CDR3 length is 15 residues. The V end lost 0 bases, the J end lost 0 bases, and 11 bases lay between the germline ends. The CDR3 sequence is CSARDRDSLNTEAFF. CDR3 bases: TGCAGTGCTAGAGATCGTGACAGTTTGAACACTGAAGCTTTCTTT.

The sample holds many counts of this clonotype. V gene TRBV5-1 combines with J gene TRBJ1-6; 12 bases map to TRBD1. Trimming removed 4 bases from V and 8 bases from J; junction bases left unmatched: 4. Germline V gives CDR1 SGHRS, CDR2 YFSETQ. This CDR3 region has 15 residues. The CDR3 nucleotides are TGCGCCAGCAGCCCCGGGACAGGGGGCCATTCACCCCTCCACTTT. Translating it yields CASSPGTGGHSPLHF.

On this clonotype: No conserved phenylalanine or tryptophan is present at the end of the CDR3, so a read error is the likely explanation. The CDR3 sequence: CASSGLAGINTGELFL. The DNA for the CDR3 is TGTGCCAGCAGCGGGCTAGCGGGCATAAACACCGGGGAGCTGTTTCTT. The genes are TRBV11-2 and TRBJ2-2; 8 bases match TRBD2. V lost 5 bases and J lost 2; bases outside the gene matches: 7. CDR1 and CDR2 from the germline V gene are SGHAT and FQNNGV. CDR3 length equals 16 residues.

With regard to this clonotype: The final CDR3 position lacks the conserved phenylalanine or tryptophan, pointing to a likely read error. V gene TRBV30 combines with J gene TRBJ1-1, with 11 bases lining up with TRBD1. Germline assignment: CDR1 GTSNPN and CDR2 SVGIG (reference sequence). The CDR3 has 14 residues. This CDR3 reads CAWTSRTGGAAAFL. In nucleotides, the CDR3 is TGCGCCTGGACCTCTCGGACAGGGGGCGCGGCAGCTTTCCTT.

Turning to this clonotype: A read error is likely, as this CDR3 ends without the conserved phenylalanine or tryptophan. The rearrangement links TRBV29-1 to TRBJ2-7, with TRBD1 matching over 7 bases. Germline V gene sequence: CDR1 SQVTM, CDR2 ANQGSEA. Trimming cost V 5 bases and J 9 bases; bases outside gene matches: 16. The CDR3 sequence is 14 residues long. The CDR3 sequence: CSVQGTEGFDRQYC. CDR3 nucleotide sequence: TGCAGCGTTCAAGGGACAGAGGGGTTCGACCGGCAGTACTGC.

The J gene is TRBJ2-3, the V gene TRBV10-3; TRBD1 agrees at 7 bases. The CDR3 spans 15 residues. V dropped 3 bases and J dropped 4; count of bases not matched to a gene: 7. In germline, CDR1 is ENHRY, CDR2 SYGVKD. DNA for the CDR3: TGTGCCATCAGTGAAGAAGGACAGGTCGCAGATACGCAGTATTTT. This encodes CAISEEGQVADTQYF.

CDR3 residues: CSARVDGLGVSGANVLTF. CDR3 sequence (DNA): TGCAGTGCTAGAGTGGATGGGCTGGGGGTCTCTGGGGCCAACGTCCTGACTTTC. The V gene is TRBV20-1, the J gene TRBJ2-6, with D perhaps TRBD1 or TRBD2 (5 bases each). Per the germline V gene, CDR1 is DFQATT and CDR2 is SNEGSKA (reference sequence). This CDR3 contains 18 residues. Trimming cost V 1 base and J 0 bases, with 16 bases left between them.

This chain uses TRBV20-1 with TRBJ2-5; D call uncertain. The CDR3 has 12 amino acids. Germline assignment: CDR1 DFQATT and CDR2 SNEGSKA (reference sequence). Trimming took 1 base from V and 5 from J, leaving 8 bases between them. The CDR3 region is CSARGRAETQYF. The CDR3, as DNA: TGCAGTGCTAGAGGTCGGGCGGAGACCCAGTACTTC.

This clonotype has a handful of counts. The V and J genes are TRBV12-3 or TRBV12-4 and TRBJ1-6, with TRBD1 matching over 8 bases. The V gene end was trimmed by 6 bases and the J gene end by 8 bases; junction bases not matched to a gene: 6. This CDR3 region has 14 residues. The CDR3 coding sequence is TGTGCCAGCAGACGGACAGGGAGGGATTCACCCCTCCACTTT. This translates into CASRRTGRDSPLHF.

The V call is TRBV11-2, the J call TRBJ2-2; possibly TRBD1 for D (6 bases). CDR1 SGHAT and CDR2 FQNNGV come from the germline V gene. The CDR3 totals 16 residues. V lost 5 bases and J 11 bases, leaving 24 bases between the germline ends. This CDR3 reads CASSPGTFANTGELFF. DNA for the CDR3: TGTGCCAGCAGCCCCGGGACATTCGCGAACACAGGAGAGCTGTTTTTT.

This chain uses TRBV29-1 with TRBJ2-7; 7 bases fit TRBD2. Germline CDR1 is SQVTM and CDR2 is ANQGSEA. The CDR3 is 15 residues long. With V trimmed by 4 bases and J by 10 bases, 19 bases remained unmatched. In DNA, the CDR3 is TGCAGCGTTGCCGGACTAGAGGGGAGCTCCTGCGAACAGTACTTC. Its protein is CSVAGLEGSSCEQYF.

This clonotype turned up a few times. A read error may be the cause here, since a much bigger clone is one base away. This chain links TRBV7-9 with TRBJ1-1, with D possibly TRBD1 on 6 matching bases. CDR3 size: 15 residues. The germline CDR1 and CDR2 sequences are SEHNR and FQNEAQ (reference sequence). V shed 3 bases and J shed 4 bases, with 15 bases lying between them. In DNA form, the CDR3 reads TGTGCCAGCAGCTTGGCAGGGGTAGGGGGCACTGAAGCTTTCTTT. The encoded protein is CASSLAGVGGTEAFF.